The 9 T cell receptor beta chains below were found in one sample sequenced in a study of blood T cell repertoires in COVID-19. Assay used: immunoSEQ multiplex PCR; TCRdb lists only in-frame clones, some missing. The data contain about 290,000 clones, about nine tenths of them seen just once; the ten biggest clones take up about 1.7%. Sequencing input: PBMCs or T cells enriched from blood (not recorded which). The receptors come from a woman in her thirties or forties who had recovered from COVID-19.

The V gene is TRBV5-1, the J gene TRBJ2-1, with 8 bases matching TRBD2. CDR1 and CDR2 (germline): SGHRS, YFSETQ. Trimming removed 7 bases from V and 4 bases from J; junction bases left unmatched: 4. The length of the CDR3 is 13 residues. Here the CDR3 reads CASGIAGYNEQFF. CDR3 DNA: TGCGCCAGCGGGATAGCGGGGTACAATGAGCAGTTCTTC.

The V gene is TRBV6-2 or TRBV6-3, the J gene TRBJ2-7, with TRBD1 matching 7 bases. With V trimmed by 5 bases and J by 3 bases, 7 bases remained unmatched. CDR3 size: 14 residues. Germline V gives CDR1 MNHEY, CDR2 SVGEGT. The CDR3 loop reads CASSLQGHYYEQYF. In DNA form, the CDR3 reads TGTGCCAGCAGTCTACAGGGGCACTACTACGAGCAGTACTTC.

The rearrangement joins TRBV7-9 to TRBJ1-2, with TRBD1 as a possible D gene (6 bases). Trimming stripped 3 bases from V and 4 bases from J, with 21 bases between. Germline CDR1 SEHNR, CDR2 FQNEAQ (reference sequence). This CDR3 spans 17 amino acids. CDR3 amino acids: CASSFVGQGSVSYGYTF. CDR3 bases: TGTGCCAGCAGCTTTGTGGGTCAGGGGAGTGTAAGCTATGGCTACACCTTC.

Here the CDR3 DNA reads TGTGCCAGCAGTCTTGGCTTCCCAGATACGCAGTATTTT. Translation: CASSLGFPDTQYF. This chain links TRBV2 with TRBJ2-3; D not resolved. The CDR3 is made up of 13 amino acids. The V gene lost 5 bases and the J gene lost 4 bases, with 10 bases spanning the gap. Germline V gene lookup returns CDR1 SNHLY and CDR2 FYNNEI.

The V gene is TRBV5-4, the J gene TRBJ2-7; D is undetermined. The CDR3 runs to 13 residues. CDR1 is SGHNT, CDR2 YYREEE, per germline (reference sequence). V was pared by 3 bases and J by 1 base, with 8 bases between. DNA for the CDR3: TGTGCCAGCAGCTCGTCACTTTCCTACGAGCAGTACTTC. It translates to CASSSSLSYEQYF. Complete variable domain (other parts from reference TRBV5-4 and TRBJ2-7): ETGVTQSPTHLIKTRGQQVTLRCSSQSGHNTVSWYQQALGQGPQFIFQYYREEENGRGNFPPRFSGLQFPNYSSELNVNALELDDSALYLCASSSSLSYEQYFGPGTRLTVT.

The gene calls are TRBV5-5 and TRBJ1-2, with D maybe TRBD1 (6 bases). This CDR3 has 16 residues. CDR1 and CDR2 (germline): SGHKS, YYEKEE (reference sequence). V gave up 0 bases and J gave up 4 bases, with 16 bases separating them. CDR3 protein: CASSLADRSSFYGYTF. The CDR3 DNA reads TGTGCCAGCAGCTTGGCCGACAGGTCTTCATTCTATGGCTACACCTTC. Complete variable domain (other parts from reference TRBV5-5 and TRBJ1-2): DAGVTQSPTHLIKTRGQQVTLRCSPISGHKSVSWYQQVLGQGPQFIFQYYEKEERGRGNFPDRFSARQFPNYSSELNVNALLLGDSALYLCASSLADRSSFYGYTFGSGTRLTVV.

This clone was picked up one time. The rearrangement links TRBV12-5 to TRBJ1-1, with D possibly matching TRBD1 (5 bases). V was trimmed by 5 bases and J by 4 bases, leaving 14 bases between them. CDR3 length equals 14 residues. Germline assignment: CDR1 LGHNT and CDR2 FRNRAP. CDR3 in amino acids: CASGLREGLTEAFF. CDR3 sequence (DNA): TGTGCTAGTGGTCTTCGGGAGGGACTCACTGAAGCTTTCTTT.

A few counts support this clone. The chain couples TRBV19 to TRBJ2-7, with D possibly matching TRBD1 (6 bases). Trimming left V 3 bases short and J 6 bases short, with 9 bases between. CDR1 LNHDA and CDR2 SQIVND come from the germline V gene (reference sequence). CDR3 size: 12 residues. CDR3 sequence reads: CASSMDRLEQYF. The CDR3 DNA reads TGTGCCAGTAGTATGGACAGACTCGAGCAGTACTTC.

V is TRBV18 and J is TRBJ1-1; 9 positions match TRBD1. The V gene end was trimmed by 6 bases and the J gene end by 0 bases; junction bases not matched to a gene: 5. Germline V gives CDR1 KGHSH, CDR2 LQKENI. The CDR3 length is 15 residues. The CDR3, as DNA: TGTGCCAGCTCCCGGGGACAGGGAGTGAACACTGAAGCTTTCTTT. Encoded protein: CASSRGQGVNTEAFF. Combining the CDR3 with reference TRBV18 and TRBJ1-1 gives the whole variable domain NAGVMQNPRHLVRRRGQEARLRCSPMKGHSHVYWYRQLPEEGLKFMVYLQKENIIDESGMPKERFSAEFPKEGPSILRIQQVVRGDSAAYFCASSRGQGVNTEAFFGQGTRLTVV.